Listed here are 4 T cell receptor beta chains from one sample, sequenced in a study of cytomegalovirus exposure and HLA in healthy donors. The PCR made use of 60 Vbeta and 13 Jbeta primers. Assay: immunoSEQ multiplex PCR; the TCRdb copy retains only in-frame clones and omits some. Of 120,000 to 150,000 clones in the sample, about four fifths were seen once. The sequencing sample was made of PBMCs. All receptors come from a woman between 40 and 50 years old in good health and CMV-seropositive.

This clone was detected a few times. The V gene is TRBV2, the J gene TRBJ2-5; D unclear. Germline CDR1 and CDR2: SNHLY and FYNNEI. The CDR3 consists of 12 residues. V shed 8 bases and J shed 1 base, with 8 bases lying between them. In nucleotides, the CDR3 is TGTGCCAGCCAAGCGCCCCAAGAGACCCAGTACTTC. Translated: CASQAPQETQYF.

This chain links TRBV6-5 with TRBJ1-2; perhaps TRBD1 as D (5 bases). The V end was cut by 4 bases, the J end by 6 bases, with 6 bases between. CDR3 length equals 11 residues. CDR1 and CDR2 (germline): MNHEY, SVGAGI. This CDR3 is CASSSRDGYTF. As DNA, the CDR3 is TGTGCCAGCAGTTCCAGGGATGGCTACACCTTC.

CDR3 region: CASSVAGDPTGNTIYF. As DNA, the CDR3 is TGTGCCAGCAGCGTAGCGGGGGATCCCACGGGAAACACCATATATTTT. V usage is TRBV9 and J usage is TRBJ1-3; possible D gene TRBD1, 5 bases. Germline loops: CDR1 SGDLS, CDR2 YYNGEE. The length of the CDR3 is 16 residues. Trimming shortened V by 0 bases and J by 4 bases, and 14 bases separated the two germline ends.

This chain links TRBV5-1 with TRBJ2-5; D ambiguous. The CDR3 has 13 amino acids. CDR1 and CDR2 (germline): SGHRS, YFSETQ. Deletions cut 2 bases from V and 1 base from J, with 6 bases between. Written as DNA, the CDR3 is TGCGCCAGCAGCTTTGGAGTCCAAGAGACCCAGTACTTC. Protein: CASSFGVQETQYF.